This T cell receptor (beta chain) was found in a study of cytomegalovirus exposure and HLA in healthy donors. The primer mix had 60 Vbeta and 13 Jbeta primers. TCRdb keeps only in-frame clones here, not all; method: immunoSEQ multiplex PCR. The data hold 120,000 to 150,000 clones, with about four fifths observed a single time. Findings and caveats of the study: Within an earlier analysis, most TCR beta V segments proved productive either about 87% or about 30% of the time.

As regards this clone: What it binds is not known.

Germline V lookup: CDR1 SGHTA, CDR2 FQGTGA. CDR3 length equals 15 residues. V lost 5 bases and J 2 bases, leaving 16 bases between the germline ends. The sample consisted of PBMCs. This receptor was identified in a man in his thirties or forties in good health and CMV-seronegative. The chain recombines TRBV7-3 with TRBJ2-7, with D possibly being TRBD2 (6 bases). Here the CDR3 reads CASSPSGTHPYEQYF. CDR3 nucleotide sequence: TGTGCCAGCAGCCCATCCGGGACTCACCCCTACGAGCAGTACTTC.